The 27 T cell receptor beta chains reported below all come from one sample, sequenced in a study of blood T cells in healthy people across ages. Next came a second PCR, run for about 6 to 12 cycles, which used a sample-barcoded 5' primer along with a J-beta primer mix. TCRdb re-called the 5' RACE reads with MiXCR, one entry per CDR3 protein. The sample comprises roughly 1,000,000 distinct CDR3 sequences, approximately 26% of which are singletons, and approximately 0.71% rests with the top ten. The sample was also reused in another study, on T cells of mothers and their children.

Sequencing input: blood. The receptors were sampled from a girl aged 2 to 10 in good health.

This clonotype was found a few times. The V call is TRBV11-2, the J call TRBJ2-1; 7 bases are shared with TRBD2. The CDR3 contains 15 residues. The V gene's germline CDR1 is SGHAT and CDR2 FQNNGV. With V trimmed by 1 base and J by 7 bases, 7 bases remained unmatched. This CDR3 reads CASSLASGRGNEQFF. CDR3 coding DNA: TGTGCCAGCAGCTTAGCTAGCGGAAGGGGAAATGAGCAGTTCTTC.

V usage is TRBV7-2 and J usage is TRBJ2-7; 8 nucleotides agree with TRBD2. This CDR3 is built from 14 residues. V was pared by 1 base and J by 5 bases, with 4 bases of the junction left unmatched. Germline V gene sequence: CDR1 SGHTA, CDR2 FQGNSA. CDR3 protein: CASSLGLARDEQYF. CDR3 bases: TGTGCCAGCAGCTTAGGACTAGCGCGGGACGAGCAGTACTTC.

The table lists this clonotype with a few counts. The junction does not match germline at one end; this may be a read error. The chain is built from TRBV27 and TRBJ2-3; 8 bases are shared with TRBD2. The V gene's germline CDR1 is MNHEY and CDR2 SMNVEV (reference sequence). The CDR3 consists of 15 residues. The CDR3 DNA sequence: TGTGCCCGCAGTCCTCCGACTAGCGCCACAGATACGCGGTATTTT. Translated: CARSPPTSATDTRYF.

The chain couples TRBV14 to TRBJ2-5; the D gene is possibly TRBD2 (6 bases). The CDR3 totals 13 residues. Trimming stripped 1 base from V and 7 bases from J, with 10 bases between. Germline V gene lookup returns CDR1 SGHDN and CDR2 FVKESK. The CDR3 is CASSQAGVLTQYF. CDR3 DNA sequence: TGTGCCAGCAGCCAAGCGGGAGTACTGACCCAGTACTTC.

Remarks on this clonotype: The CDR3 end shows no conserved phenylalanine or tryptophan, and so a read error is likely. This rearrangement joins TRBV9 to TRBJ1-1; D is perhaps TRBD1 (5 bases). Looked up from germline, CDR1 is SGDLS and CDR2 is YYNGEE. This CDR3 contains 15 residues. The V end lost 2 bases, the J end lost 1 base, and 12 bases lay between the germline ends. CDR3: CASSVRAGGNTEAFL. CDR3 DNA sequence: TGTGCCAGCAGCGTCCGTGCGGGGGGGAACACTGAAGCTTTCTTG.

This clonotype showed up just a few times. CDR3 DNA sequence: TGTGCCAGCAGGGGTGGGTTTTTGGGGCCTAGCTCCTACGAGCAGTACTTC. Its translation: CASRGGFLGPSSYEQYF. The V gene is TRBV28, the J gene TRBJ2-7; tentative D call: TRBD1 (5 bases). Trimming shortened V by 6 bases and J by 0 bases, and 21 bases separated the two germline ends. Germline V gene lookup returns CDR1 MDHEN and CDR2 SYDVKM. The CDR3 sequence is 17 residues long.

This clonotype was found many times. The rearrangement joins TRBV5-1 to TRBJ2-5, with a weak D call TRBD2 (6 bases). Germline values: CDR1 SGHRS, CDR2 YFSETQ. Trimming stripped 5 bases from V and 1 base from J, with 15 bases between. The CDR3 runs 15 residues. The CDR3 coding sequence is TGCGCCAGCAGTCCGGGGCGGGGCTTCCAAGAGACCCAGTACTTC. Its translation: CASSPGRGFQETQYF.

This rearrangement joins TRBV10-3 to TRBJ1-2; D is perhaps TRBD1 (6 bases). The germline V and J ends were trimmed by 0 bases and 4 bases, with 6 bases remaining between them. Germline values: CDR1 ENHRY, CDR2 SYGVKD. CDR3 length: 13 residues. CDR3 loop: CAISESDSYGYTF. The CDR3, as DNA: TGTGCCATCAGTGAGTCGGACAGCTATGGCTACACCTTC.

The table lists this clonotype with a few counts. This sequence joins TRBV7-3 and TRBJ2-3, with TRBD2 matching over 9 bases. Looked up from germline, CDR1 is SGHTA and CDR2 is FQGTGA. CDR3 size: 16 residues. After removal of 1 base from V and 4 bases from J, the junction contained 6 bases not matched to a gene. As DNA, the CDR3 is TGTGCCAGCAGCTTAAACGGCGGGGGGGCCCCAGATACGCAGTATTTT. Translation: CASSLNGGGAPDTQYF.

This clonotype was seen ten or more times. This chain connects TRBV24-1 to TRBJ2-5; D ambiguous. Between the trimmed V and J ends, which lost 0 bases and 4 bases, there was a span of 17 bases. CDR1 KGHDR and CDR2 SFDVKD come from the germline V gene. The CDR3 consists of 17 residues. The CDR3 loop reads CATSDLFGSPSGETQYF. The CDR3 DNA is TGTGCCACCAGTGATTTGTTTGGGTCCCCCTCGGGAGAGACCCAGTACTTC.

The rearrangement links TRBV11-2 to TRBJ2-7; D is possibly TRBD1 (6 bases). The CDR3 has 16 residues. V dropped 0 bases and J dropped 4 bases, with 16 bases sitting between them. CDR1 is SGHAT and CDR2 is FQNNGV in the germline V gene. This CDR3 is CASSLDSGVVSYEQYF. The DNA for the CDR3 is TGTGCCAGCAGCTTAGATTCAGGGGTTGTAAGTTACGAGCAGTACTTC.

A few counts support this clonotype. V and J are TRBV29-1 and TRBJ1-3, with D perhaps TRBD1 (5 bases). The CDR3 is 15 amino acids. CDR1 is SQVTM, CDR2 ANQGSEA, per germline. Trimming stripped 6 bases from V and 4 bases from J, with 19 bases between. The CDR3 region is CSVQNIGGVGNTIYF. The CDR3 region has the DNA TGCAGCGTCCAGAACATTGGGGGGGTCGGAAACACCATATATTTT.

The chain recombines TRBV29-1 with TRBJ2-4; maybe TRBD1 (5 bases). The germline V and J ends were trimmed by 5 bases and 0 bases, with 11 bases remaining between them. Germline lookup yields CDR1 SQVTM and CDR2 ANQGSEA. The CDR3 totals 14 residues. In nucleotides, the CDR3 is TGCAGCGTTATGGGGCAGCTAGCCAAAAACATTCAGTACTTC. It is translated as CSVMGQLAKNIQYF.

This clonotype was picked up a small number of times. V is TRBV29-1 and J is TRBJ1-1; no clear D. V lost 7 bases and J lost 1, with 10 bases in between. This CDR3 spans 12 amino acids. Germline CDR1 is SQVTM and CDR2 is ANQGSEA. CDR3 in amino acids: CSAPGENTEAFF. CDR3 DNA: TGCAGCGCCCCGGGAGAGAACACTGAAGCTTTCTTT.

The chain couples TRBV7-9 to TRBJ2-3, with a tentative D call TRBD1 (6 bases). Looked up from germline, CDR1 is SEHNR and CDR2 is FQNEAQ (reference sequence). V lost 4 bases to trimming and J lost 2 bases, with 16 bases between them. CDR3 length: 16 amino acids. CDR3 coding DNA: TGTGCCAGCAGCTCCTACAGGGTAAAGGACACAGATACGCAGTATTTT. This codes for CASSSYRVKDTDTQYF.

The genes are TRBV7-2 and TRBJ2-7, with D hard to call. The V end was cut by 2 bases, the J end by 2 bases, with 19 bases between. Germline loops: CDR1 SGHTA, CDR2 FQGNSA. The CDR3 length is 17 residues. CDR3 region: CASSLILDPVPTYEQYF. Written as DNA, the CDR3 is TGTGCCAGCAGCTTAATCTTGGACCCGGTGCCTACCTACGAGCAGTACTTC.

For this clonotype: Germline and junction disagree at one end, which may indicate a read error. The V call is TRBV20-1, the J call TRBJ1-4, with D perhaps TRBD1 (5 bases). Germline CDR1 reads DFQATT; CDR2 reads SNEGSKA (reference sequence). The length of the CDR3 is 13 residues. CDR3 DNA: TGCAGTGCCAGAGGGGCCCCTAATGAAAAACTGTTTTTT. This gives the protein CSARGAPNEKLFF.

This clonotype was seen a handful of times. The chain links TRBV29-1 to TRBJ1-1; TRBD1 is a possible D gene (6 bases). Trimming took off 6 bases at V and 4 bases at J, with 15 bases between the two ends. Germline-derived CDR1 and CDR2 are SQVTM and ANQGSEA. The length of the CDR3 is 13 residues. CDR3 DNA: TGCAGCGTCTCGGACAGCTTGGGCACTGAAGCTTTCTTT. It translates to CSVSDSLGTEAFF.

This clonotype was seen a few times. The rearrangement joins TRBV29-1 to TRBJ2-5; TRBD1 matches at 9 bases. There are 13 residues in the CDR3. The germline V gene encodes CDR1 SQVTM and CDR2 ANQGSEA. J lost 5 bases, V lost 8 bases, and 9 bases had no gene match. The CDR3 DNA reads as TGCAGCATCCACAGGGGGCTGTTGGAGACCCAGTACTTC. Translating gives CSIHRGLLETQYF.

This chain links TRBV24-1 with TRBJ2-5, with D uncertain. Germline loops: CDR1 KGHDR, CDR2 SFDVKD. V was pared by 9 bases and J by 1 base, with 11 bases between. CDR3 length: 13 residues. CDR3 DNA: TGTGCCACCTCTCGCTGGTTCCAAGAGACCCAGTACTTC. Translating it yields CATSRWFQETQYF.

The chain is built from TRBV28 and TRBJ2-3; the D gene is possibly TRBD2 (5 bases). V lost 1 base, J lost 0 bases, and 14 bases lay in between. This CDR3 is 17 amino acids long. Germline lookup yields CDR1 MDHEN and CDR2 SYDVKM. DNA for the CDR3: TGTGCCAGCAGTTTATTTCGGGGAGACATCAGCACAGATACGCAGTATTTT. Amino acids: CASSLFRGDISTDTQYF.

The chain has TRBV7-9 and TRBJ2-1, with a tentative D call TRBD1 (5 bases). Trimming cost V 3 bases and J 0 bases, with 15 bases left between them. The germline V gene encodes CDR1 SEHNR and CDR2 FQNEAQ (reference sequence). The CDR3 is made up of 17 amino acids. The CDR3 sequence: CASSFPQTVISYNEQFF. Written as DNA, the CDR3 is TGTGCCAGCAGCTTCCCTCAGACAGTAATCTCCTACAATGAGCAGTTCTTC.

The V call is TRBV2, the J call TRBJ2-7, with a tentative D call TRBD2 (5 bases). V was shortened by 7 bases and J by 1 base, with 11 bases between the two germline ends. The CDR3 has 13 amino acids. CDR1 is SNHLY, CDR2 FYNNEI, per germline. CDR3 sequence (DNA): TGTGCCAGCACGCTTAGCGTTTCCTACGAGCAGTACTTC. It encodes CASTLSVSYEQYF.

This chain connects TRBV29-1 to TRBJ1-2; D is ambiguous. Germline CDR1 is SQVTM and CDR2 is ANQGSEA. V gave up 3 bases and J gave up 1 base, with 9 bases separating them. The CDR3 consists of 13 residues. Here the CDR3 DNA reads TGCAGCGTTGAGTCTCCGGGTAACTATGGCTACACCTTC. As protein: CSVESPGNYGYTF.

The rearrangement links TRBV24-1 to TRBJ2-3; 7 bases map to TRBD2. The length of the CDR3 is 15 residues. The J segment lost 3 bases and the V segment lost 7 bases, leaving 9 bases of the junction unmatched. From germline, CDR1 is KGHDR and CDR2 SFDVKD. CDR3 loop: CATSSVGEGTDTQYF. CDR3 bases: TGTGCCACCAGCTCCGTAGGGGAGGGAACAGATACGCAGTATTTT.

In this sample, this clonotype turned up a few times. This chain connects TRBV12-5 to TRBJ2-5, with D perhaps given as TRBD1 or TRBD2 (5 bases each). The tail of the sequence fits TRBJ2-1 better, so the J call may be wrong. The CDR3 covers 17 residues. Germline V gene data show CDR1 as LGHNT and CDR2 as FRNRAP. CDR3 sequence: CASGLPNHGGLYNEQFF. In nucleotides, the CDR3 is TGTGCTAGTGGTTTGCCAAATCATGGGGGTCTATACAATGAGCAGTTCTTC.

The gene calls are TRBV7-3 and TRBJ1-6; tentative D call: TRBD1 (5 bases). The ends were cut back, 4 bases at V and 10 bases at J, with 11 bases in the middle. Germline CDR1 reads SGHTA; CDR2 reads FQGTGA. The CDR3 is made up of 13 amino acids. CDR3 protein: CASSSGLQSPLHF. The DNA for the CDR3 is TGTGCCAGCAGCTCAGGGTTGCAATCACCCCTCCACTTT.